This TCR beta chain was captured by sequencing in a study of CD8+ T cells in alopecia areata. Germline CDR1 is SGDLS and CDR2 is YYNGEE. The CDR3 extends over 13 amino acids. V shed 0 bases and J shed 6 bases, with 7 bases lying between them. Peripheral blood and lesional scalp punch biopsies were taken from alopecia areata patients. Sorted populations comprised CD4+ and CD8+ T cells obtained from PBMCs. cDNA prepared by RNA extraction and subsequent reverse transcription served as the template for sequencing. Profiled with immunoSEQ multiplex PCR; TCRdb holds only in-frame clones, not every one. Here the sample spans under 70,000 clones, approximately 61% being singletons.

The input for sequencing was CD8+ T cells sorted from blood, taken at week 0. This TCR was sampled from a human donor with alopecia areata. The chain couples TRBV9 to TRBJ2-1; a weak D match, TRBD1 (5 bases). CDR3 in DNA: TGTGCCAGCAGCGTAGACGACAGCAATGAGCAGTTCTTC. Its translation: CASSVDDSNEQFF.